One and the same sample provided the 15 T cell receptor beta chains below, sequenced in a study of shared clonotypes between healthy human individuals. TCRdb's copy holds only in-frame clones and misses some; the assay was immunoSEQ multiplex PCR. The data contain around 2.3 million clones, under 97% of them singletons. The specimen sequenced was naive CD4+ T cells sorted from blood. Subset in this sample: CD45RA+ positively selected. Receptor source: a man younger than 30 in good health.

This chain uses TRBV11-2 with TRBJ2-1, with 8 positions matching TRBD2. V lost 2 bases to trimming and J lost 8 bases; unmatched junction nucleotides: 11. The CDR3 is 16 amino acids. CDR1 and CDR2 (germline): SGHAT, FQNNGV. The CDR3 nucleotides are TGTGCCAGCAGCTTAAGCGGGAGTCGGTTTGGGGATGAGCAGTTCTTC. Its translation: CASSLSGSRFGDEQFF.

The rearrangement links TRBV4-1 to TRBJ1-2, with 8 nucleotides matching TRBD1. This CDR3 is built from 16 residues. Trimming cost V 4 bases and J 4 bases; bases outside gene matches: 11. Germline V CDR1 and CDR2: MGHRA, YSYEKL. The DNA of the CDR3 is TGCGCCAGCAGCCTCGACAGGGCAGGGGGCATCTATGGCTACACCTTC. Amino acids: CASSLDRAGGIYGYTF.

V is TRBV19 and J is TRBJ2-5; D remains unclear. V was clipped by 5 bases and J by 0 bases, with 16 bases between them. The length of the CDR3 is 16 residues. Germline values: CDR1 LNHDA, CDR2 SQIVND (reference sequence). The CDR3 here is CASSAQLSRYQETQYF. The CDR3 coding sequence is TGTGCCAGTAGTGCCCAACTGAGCCGGTACCAAGAGACCCAGTACTTC.

The chain employs TRBV25-1 and TRBJ2-5; D is undetermined. This CDR3 contains 14 residues. Germline CDR1 MGHDK, CDR2 SYGVNS. With 1 base removed from V and 2 bases from J, the gap between germline ends came to 8 bases. CDR3 bases: TGTGCCAGCAGTGAATTCGAAAGGCAAGAGACCCAGTACTTC. Translation: CASSEFERQETQYF.

This rearrangement joins TRBV14 to TRBJ2-1; 8 bases map to TRBD2. Trimming at V came to 4 bases and at J to 10 bases, leaving 12 bases not matched to a gene. The germline V gene has CDR1 SGHDN and CDR2 FVKESK. This CDR3 spans 15 amino acids. CDR3 in DNA: TGTGCCAGCAGCCCCTCAGGCCTAGCGGGTTCCGAGCAGTTCTTC. It yields the protein CASSPSGLAGSEQFF.

V and J are TRBV2 and TRBJ2-5, with TRBD2 identical over 9 bases. CDR3 length: 15 residues. J gave up 4 bases and V 7 bases, and 10 bases lay outside the gene matches. CDR1 and CDR2 from the germline V gene are SNHLY and FYNNEI. CDR3 amino acids: CASTLTAGGRETQYF. The CDR3 nucleotides are TGTGCCAGCACCTTGACCGCGGGGGGGCGAGAGACCCAGTACTTC.

As to this clone: Additional DNA sequences in this sample encode the identical CDR3. The V call is TRBV12-5, the J call TRBJ2-5; unclear D gene. The germline CDR1 and CDR2 sequences are LGHNT and FRNRAP. The CDR3 spans 11 residues. Trimming cost V 3 bases and J 5 bases, with 4 bases left between them. The chain's CDR3 is CASGFGETQYF. The CDR3 DNA reads as TGTGCTAGTGGTTTTGGGGAGACCCAGTACTTC.

The chain uses TRBV12-5 and TRBJ1-2, with D uncertain. This CDR3 region has 14 residues. Between the trimmed V and J ends, which lost 5 bases and 6 bases, there was a span of 16 bases. CDR1 LGHNT and CDR2 FRNRAP come from the germline V gene. The CDR3 spells CASGAAKRTDGYTF. CDR3 DNA: TGTGCTAGTGGTGCCGCCAAAAGGACGGATGGCTACACCTTC. The full variable domain, with the rest looked up from reference TRBV12-5 and TRBJ1-2, is DARVTQTPRHKVTEMGQEVTMRCQPILGHNTVFWYRQTMMQGLELLAYFRNRAPLDDSGMPKDRFSAEMPDATLATLKIQPSEPRDSAVYFCASGAAKRTDGYTFGSGTRLTVV.

The CDR3 sequence: CSVVRGPDTQYF. As DNA, the CDR3 is TGCAGCGTTGTAAGGGGCCCAGATACGCAGTATTTT. The chain recombines TRBV29-1 with TRBJ2-3; maybe TRBD1 (5 bases). V was shortened by 4 bases and J by 4 bases, with 9 bases between the two germline ends. The CDR3 extends over 12 amino acids. CDR1 and CDR2 from the germline V gene are SQVTM and ANQGSEA.

The chain carries TRBV20-1 and TRBJ2-5; D gene ambiguous. The CDR3 covers 11 residues. CDR1 DFQATT and CDR2 SNEGSKA come from the germline V gene (reference sequence). The CDR3 bases are TGCAGCTACGTGATACAAGAGACCCAGTACTTC. It specifies CSYVIQETQYF.

This clone was seen only once. This rearrangement joins TRBV7-9 to TRBJ1-6, with TRBD1 matching 8 bases. The CDR3 is 15 amino acids. Trimming took 2 bases from V and 11 from J; bases not matched to a gene: 8. CDR1 and CDR2 (germline): SEHNR, FQNEAQ (reference sequence). CDR3 loop: CASSLTGRGLPPLHF. CDR3 DNA: TGTGCCAGCAGCTTAACTGGCAGGGGGCTCCCACCCCTCCACTTT.

The chain uses TRBV10-1 and TRBJ2-1; 9 bases fit TRBD2. Germline trimming cut 1 base from V and 3 bases from J; bases unmatched to any gene: 7. This CDR3 is built from 17 residues. Germline assignment: CDR1 WNHNN and CDR2 SYGVQD (reference sequence). The DNA of the CDR3 is TGCGCCAGCAGTGAGTTCGAGCGGGGGGTCGACTACAATGAGCAGTTCTTC. Residues: CASSEFERGVDYNEQFF.

The chain links TRBV6-4 to TRBJ2-3; D may be TRBD1 or TRBD2 (6 bases each). Germline CDR1 MRHNA, CDR2 SNTAGT. Trimming took 8 bases from V and 4 from J, leaving 16 bases between them. The CDR3 length is 14 residues. Here the CDR3 reads CASSLGRGADTQYF. The CDR3 DNA is TGTGCCAGCTCTCTAGGAAGGGGGGCAGATACGCAGTATTTT.

The genes are TRBV5-1 and TRBJ1-1; D may be TRBD1 (5 bases). CDR1 and CDR2 (germline): SGHRS, YFSETQ. The CDR3 consists of 17 residues. Trimming pared 0 bases from V and 6 bases from J, leaving 21 bases between. DNA for the CDR3: TGCGCCAGCAGCTTGGCCGGTCCCCAGGGACCTGCCCCTGAAGCTTTCTTT. It codes for CASSLAGPQGPAPEAFF.

CDR3: CASTLRAKNIQYF. CDR3 nucleotide sequence: TGTGCCAGCACCCTCCGAGCCAAAAACATTCAGTACTTC. This chain uses TRBV28 with TRBJ2-4; D is unresolved. The V gene lost 7 bases and the J gene lost 0 bases, with 7 bases spanning the gap. The CDR3 sequence is 13 residues long. Germline CDR1 reads MDHEN; CDR2 reads SYDVKM.